The 14 T cell receptor beta chains reported below all come from one sample, sequenced in a study of shared clonotypes between healthy human individuals. Repertoires were generated with immunoSEQ multiplex PCR, while TCRdb's copy carries only in-frame clones and drops some. Here the sample spans 1.6 million or so clones, 98% being singletons. Sequencing was carried out using naive CD4+ T cells sorted from blood. Subset: CD45RA+ positively selected. These receptors were collected from a man aged 25 to 45 in good health.

V and J are TRBV6-5 and TRBJ2-7; tentatively, D is TRBD1 (5 bases). The germline gives CDR1 MNHEY, CDR2 SVGAGI. With 1 base removed from V and 3 bases from J, the gap between germline ends came to 13 bases. The CDR3 runs 15 residues. CDR3 nucleotide sequence: TGTGCCAGCAGTTACTTTGGGGCTTCGGGCTACGAGCAGTACTTC. Its translation: CASSYFGASGYEQYF.

The chain recombines TRBV21-1 with TRBJ1-2. TRBV21-1 is described as a pseudogene. This CDR3 region has 13 residues. The CDR3 DNA reads TGTGCCAGCAGCAAAATTGGCTGGGGTGGCTACACCTTC. It specifies CASSKIGWGGYTF.

The V call is TRBV25-1, the J call TRBJ2-2; D unresolved. Between the trimmed V and J ends, which lost 3 bases and 7 bases, there was a span of 15 bases. Germline loops: CDR1 MGHDK, CDR2 SYGVNS. This CDR3 spans 15 amino acids. CDR3 residues: CASSDLDIYDGELFF. The CDR3 DNA reads TGTGCCAGCAGTGACCTAGACATTTACGACGGGGAGCTGTTTTTT.

The chain joins TRBV18 to TRBJ2-7, with D possibly TRBD2 on 6 matching bases. The CDR3 sequence is 16 residues long. From germline, CDR1 is KGHSH and CDR2 LQKENI. The V and J ends lost 3 bases and 4 bases respectively, with 19 bases between them. The CDR3 spells CASSPLEGTTYYEQYF. As DNA, the CDR3 is TGTGCCAGCTCACCCCTGGAGGGGACCACCTATTACGAGCAGTACTTC.

The V call is TRBV7-9, the J call TRBJ1-5; 7 nucleotides line up with TRBD1. Trimming at V came to 5 bases and at J to 3 bases, leaving 16 bases not matched to a gene. Germline CDR1 and CDR2: SEHNR and FQNEAQ (reference sequence). The CDR3 consists of 18 residues. CDR3 amino acids: CASSRTRVGQGDNQPQHF. CDR3 in DNA: TGTGCCAGCAGCCGGACTCGTGTAGGGCAGGGGGACAATCAGCCCCAGCATTTT. Full variable domain (outside the CDR3, taken from reference TRBV7-9 and TRBJ1-5): DTGVSQNPRHKITKRGQNVTFRCDPISEHNRLYWYRQTLGQGPEFLTYFQNEAQLEKSRLLSDRFSAERPKGSFSTLEIQRTEQGDSAMYLCASSRTRVGQGDNQPQHFGDGTRLSIL.

The gene calls are TRBV25-1 and TRBJ2-1, with D hard to call. This CDR3 contains 13 residues. Germline assignment: CDR1 MGHDK and CDR2 SYGVNS. The ends were cut back, 6 bases at V and 10 bases at J, with 16 bases in the middle. The CDR3 loop reads CASRVSGRHEQFF. The CDR3 bases are TGTGCCAGCAGAGTCTCCGGCCGACACGAGCAGTTCTTC.

The rearrangement uses TRBV25-1 and TRBJ1-5; maybe TRBD1 (6 bases). Trimming removed 4 bases from V and 7 bases from J, with 17 bases in between. Germline values: CDR1 MGHDK, CDR2 SYGVNS. This CDR3 comprises 15 residues. The CDR3 reads CASSGETGKNQPQHF. The CDR3 coding sequence is TGTGCCAGCAGTGGAGAGACAGGTAAAAACCAGCCCCAGCATTTT.

The chain has TRBV28 and TRBJ1-5, with D perhaps TRBD1 (6 bases). The CDR3 spans 16 residues. V was pared by 6 bases and J by 7 bases, with 22 bases between. In germline, CDR1 is MDHEN, CDR2 SYDVKM. DNA of the CDR3: TGTGCCAGCAGCTTGAATCAGGGGATGGGTTGGCAGCCCCAGCATTTT. Encoded protein: CASSLNQGMGWQPQHF.

V is TRBV11-3 and J is TRBJ2-1, with D perhaps matching TRBD2 (5 bases). Trimming left V 0 bases short and J 6 bases short, with 12 bases between. The CDR3 sequence is 15 residues long. Germline values: CDR1 SGHNT, CDR2 YENEEA. The DNA of the CDR3 is TGTGCCAGCAGCTTAGATAGCGTTCCGGGCAATGAGCAGTTCTTC. Translated, it gives CASSLDSVPGNEQFF. Supplemented by reference TRBV11-3 and TRBJ2-1, the full variable domain reads EAGVVQSPRYKIIEKKQPVAFWCNPISGHNTLYWYLQNLGQGPELLIRYENEEAVDDSQLPKDRFSAERLKGVDSTLKIQPAELGDSAVYLCASSLDSVPGNEQFFGPGTRLTVL.

The chain couples TRBV25-1 to TRBJ1-1; D is ambiguous. Germline V CDR1 and CDR2: MGHDK, SYGVNS. The V end was cut by 4 bases, the J end by 3 bases, with 9 bases between. This CDR3 has 13 residues. The CDR3 spells CASSGVGHTEAFF. The CDR3 nucleotides read TGTGCCAGCAGTGGGGTGGGCCACACTGAAGCTTTCTTT.

The V call is TRBV6-5, the J call TRBJ2-7; either TRBD1 or TRBD2 may supply D (5 bases each). There are 13 residues in the CDR3. Germline V CDR1 and CDR2: MNHEY, SVGAGI. Between the trimmed V and J ends, which lost 6 bases and 4 bases, there was a span of 13 bases. CDR3 amino acids: CASSLRDGYEQYF. The CDR3, as DNA: TGTGCCAGCAGCCTCCGGGACGGTTACGAGCAGTACTTC.

This sequence joins TRBV28 and TRBJ2-7; 7 bases match TRBD1. CDR1 is MDHEN, CDR2 SYDVKM, per germline. The CDR3 is 15 residues long. The V gene end was trimmed by 3 bases and the J gene end by 3 bases; junction bases not matched to a gene: 8. The CDR3: CASSLPGQYYYEQYF. In nucleotides, the CDR3 is TGTGCCAGCAGTTTGCCGGGACAGTACTACTACGAGCAGTACTTC.

V and J are TRBV9 and TRBJ2-7; D is perhaps TRBD2 (6 bases). V gave up 0 bases and J gave up 7 bases, with 17 bases separating them. This CDR3 has 15 amino acids. CDR1 SGDLS and CDR2 YYNGEE come from the germline V gene. CDR3 sequence: CASSVAVGHGGEQYF. CDR3 bases: TGTGCCAGCAGCGTAGCTGTTGGGCACGGGGGTGAGCAGTACTTC.

V is TRBV19 and J is TRBJ2-2; 8 bases agree with TRBD2. Trimming took 1 base from V and 7 from J; bases not matched to a gene: 8. The CDR3 has 16 amino acids. Germline V gives CDR1 LNHDA, CDR2 SQIVND (reference sequence). CDR3: CASSIGTGRAVGELFF. The CDR3 region has the DNA TGTGCCAGTAGTATAGGTACCGGGAGGGCCGTCGGGGAGCTGTTTTTT.